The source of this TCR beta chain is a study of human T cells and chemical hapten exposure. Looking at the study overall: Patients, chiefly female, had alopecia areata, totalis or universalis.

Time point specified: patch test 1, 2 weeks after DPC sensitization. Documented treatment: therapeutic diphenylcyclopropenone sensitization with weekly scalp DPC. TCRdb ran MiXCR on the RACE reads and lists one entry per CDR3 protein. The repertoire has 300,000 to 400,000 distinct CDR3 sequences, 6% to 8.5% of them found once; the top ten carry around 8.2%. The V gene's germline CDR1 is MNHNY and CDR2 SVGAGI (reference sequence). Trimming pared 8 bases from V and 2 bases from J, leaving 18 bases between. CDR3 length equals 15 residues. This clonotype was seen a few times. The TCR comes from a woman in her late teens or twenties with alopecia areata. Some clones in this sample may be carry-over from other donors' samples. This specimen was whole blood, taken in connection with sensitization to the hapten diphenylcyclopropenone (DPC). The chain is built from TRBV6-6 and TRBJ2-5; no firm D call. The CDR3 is CASSPLPNLQETQYF. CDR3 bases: TGTGCCAGCTCACCCCTCCCGAACCTACAAGAGACCCAGTACTTC.